Sequencing of this T cell receptor (beta chain) was carried out in a study of tumor-infiltrating lymphocytes in primary liver carcinoma. Both RNA and DNA were isolated together from around 20-30 mg of bulk tissue that had not been sorted. The CDR3 consists of 15 residues. Germline CDR1 reads GTSNPN; CDR2 reads SVGIG (reference sequence). Trimming removed 0 bases from V and 5 bases from J, with 14 bases in between. TCR beta cDNA was reverse-transcribed from roughly 520 ng of total RNA. The reaction used a constant-region primer and ProtoScript II reverse transcriptase. For TCR beta, libraries were produced by three nested multiplex PCR rounds using slightly modified ARM-PCR. Researchers ran the first two PCR rounds for 10 cycles each with TRBV1-TRBV30 forward primers and a C-beta reverse primer. MiXCR was run by TCRdb on the multiplex PCR reads, yielding one entry per CDR3 protein. The sample holds roughly 190,000 distinct CDR3 sequences, around four fifths seen once.

Sequenced input: tumor tissue from primary liver carcinoma. The TCR originated in a man between 40 and 49 years old with primary liver carcinoma and hepatitis B virus infection. This sequence joins TRBV30 and TRBJ1-5; no definite D call. In DNA form, the CDR3 reads TGTGCCTGGAGTGTCCCGGCATACGGGTATCAGCCCCAGCATTTT. Protein sequence: CAWSVPAYGYQPQHF.